The T cell receptor (beta chain) under discussion was sequenced for a study of T cells in Graves' hyperthyroidism and ophthalmopathy. Regions amplified from RNA transcripts were the TCR beta CDR3 regions. During a first-round RT-PCR of the TCR CDR3, the HTBI primer set was used. TCRdb re-called the multiplex PCR reads through MiXCR, storing one row per CDR3 protein. There are fewer than 650,000 distinct CDR3 sequences in the sample; approximately 48% occur only once, and around 47% lies in the top ten. The study left out patients who had uncontrolled infection, other autoimmune disease, pregnancy or lactation. This clonotype has a handful of counts. Its matching antigen is unknown. Findings and caveats of the study: Appearing also in blood were most of the thyroid clonotypes expanded above 0.001.

The CDR3 covers 14 residues. The junction had 2 bases not matched to a gene; V was cut back by 2 bases and J by 5 bases. Per the germline V gene, CDR1 is MDHEN and CDR2 is SYDVKM. The rearrangement uses TRBV28 and TRBJ2-5, with TRBD2 matching over 10 bases. The specimen was peripheral blood or thyroid tissue (not recorded which). The receptor comes from an adult woman with Graves' disease, either hyperthyroidism or ophthalmopathy (not recorded which). The CDR3 loop reads CASSLASGGETQYF. CDR3 coding DNA: TGTGCCAGCAGTTTAGCTAGCGGGGGCGAGACCCAGTACTTC. The full variable domain, rest sourced from reference TRBV28 and TRBJ2-5, is DVKVTQSSRYLVKRTGEKVFLECVQDMDHENMFWYRQDPGLGLRLIYFSYDVKMKEKGDIPEGYSVSREKKERFSLILESASTNQTSMYLCASSLASGGETQYFGPGTRLLVL.